The clone carrying this T cell receptor (beta chain) has just a few counts. Its specificity is unknown. The data belong to a study of post-analysis software for immune sequencing data. Study information: The courses of disease that were included comprised relapsing-remitting, secondary progressive and progressive-relapsing multiple sclerosis. Study findings and constraints: Analysis by F measure revealed that same-batch samples clustered strongly together. Multiple sclerosis patients had significantly lower normalized Chao1 diversity than controls.

Every TCR beta cDNA library bore unique molecular identifiers. Each batch of about 1 to 11 million T cells produced 450,000 to 500,000 cDNA molecules. Each CDR3 protein is one row after TCRdb ran MiXCR on the PCR reads. The table lists roughly 700,000 distinct CDR3 sequences, about 27% of them singletons. This TCR was recovered from a girl between 10 and 17 years old with multiple sclerosis. Sequenced material: blood.

CDR3 loop: CASSRAGEGEQYF. The CDR3 coding sequence is TGTGCCAGCTCTCGGGCAGGGGAAGGCGAGCAGTACTTC. This rearrangement joins TRBV9 to TRBJ2-7, with D possibly matching TRBD1 (6 bases). V lost 7 bases to trimming and J lost 6 bases, with 17 bases between them. The CDR3 consists of 13 residues. Germline-derived CDR1 and CDR2 are SGDLS and YYNGEE.